Listed below are T cell receptor beta chains from one sample, sequenced in a study of T cell repertoires in cytomegalovirus infection. TCRdb ran MiXCR on the reads and lists one entry per CDR3 protein. The sample yields about 100,000 distinct CDR3 sequences, around a quarter seen once. Input material: CD8+ T cells from PBMCs. Receptors were obtained from a human donor in good health (CMV status not recorded). Some clones in this sample may be carry-over from other donors' samples. The CDR3 runs from the conserved cysteine through the conserved F or W. Fields, in order: D gene, J gene, clone size, V gene, CDR3 protein, CDR3 DNA. The D gene is left open where the match is weak. Rows may omit the clone size; those that give it use once, few, many or a size class.

D gene: NA; J gene: TRBJ2-7; clone size: few; V gene: TRBV28; CDR3 protein: CASSPEDGYEQYF; CDR3 DNA: TGTGCCAGCAGTCCCGAGGACGGTTACGAGCAGTACTTC
D gene: TRBD1; J gene: TRBJ1-6; clone size: few; V gene: TRBV14; CDR3 protein: CASSPGTGLNSPLHF; CDR3 DNA: TGTGCCAGCAGCCCCGGGACAGGGCTTAATTCACCCCTCCACTTT
D gene: TRBD2; J gene: TRBJ2-7; clone size: few; V gene: TRBV20-1; CDR3 protein: CSASESGLAGGFDPYEQYF; CDR3 DNA: TGCAGTGCTAGCGAGAGCGGGCTAGCGGGGGGCTTCGATCCGTACGAGCAGTACTTC
D gene: NA; J gene: TRBJ1-2; clone size: few; V gene: TRBV13; CDR3 protein: CASSLVSGLNYGYTF; CDR3 DNA: TGTGCCAGCAGCTTAGTTTCAGGATTGAACTATGGCTACACCTTC
D gene: NA; J gene: TRBJ1-1; clone size: NA; V gene: TRBV5-6; CDR3 protein: CASNLAVGTEAFF; CDR3 DNA: TGTGCCAGCAACCTGGCGGTGGGCACTGAAGCTTTCTTT
D gene: NA; J gene: TRBJ2-7; clone size: many; V gene: TRBV7-6; CDR3 protein: CASSLLGEDSFYEQYF; CDR3 DNA: TGTGCCAGCAGCTTATTAGGGGAGGACTCCTTCTACGAGCAGTACTTC
D gene: TRBD2; J gene: TRBJ2-1; clone size: NA; V gene: TRBV6-2/TRBV6-3; CDR3 protein: CASSYSRTSDYNEQFF; CDR3 DNA: TGTGCCAGCAGTTACTCGAGGACTAGCGACTACAATGAGCAGTTCTTC
D gene: NA; J gene: TRBJ1-1; clone size: NA; V gene: TRBV28; CDR3 protein: CASSSYPVNTEAFF; CDR3 DNA: TGTGCCAGCAGTTCCTACCCGGTGAACACTGAAGCTTTCTTT
D gene: TRBD1; J gene: TRBJ1-1; clone size: NA; V gene: TRBV14; CDR3 protein: CASSLSGQRYTEAFF; CDR3 DNA: TGTGCCAGCAGCCTCTCGGGACAGAGGTACACTGAAGCTTTCTTT
D gene: NA; J gene: TRBJ2-1; clone size: NA; V gene: TRBV7-6; CDR3 protein: CASSLGANYNEQFF; CDR3 DNA: TGTGCCAGCAGCTTAGGAGCTAACTACAATGAGCAGTTCTTC
D gene: TRBD1; J gene: TRBJ2-7; clone size: few; V gene: TRBV4-3; CDR3 protein: CASSRDRVQVDEQYF; CDR3 DNA: TGCGCCAGCAGCCGGGACAGGGTACAGGTCGACGAGCAGTACTTC
D gene: TRBD2; J gene: TRBJ2-1; clone size: many; V gene: TRBV6-4; CDR3 protein: CASSDFAGEYNEQFF; CDR3 DNA: TGTGCCAGCAGTGATTTCGCGGGGGAGTACAATGAGCAGTTCTTC
D gene: NA; J gene: TRBJ1-4; clone size: NA; V gene: TRBV19; CDR3 protein: CASSTAQATNEKLFF; CDR3 DNA: TGTGCCAGTAGTACGGCACAGGCAACTAATGAAAAACTGTTTTTT
D gene: TRBD1; J gene: TRBJ2-2; clone size: many; V gene: TRBV29-1; CDR3 protein: CSVDRAENTGELFF; CDR3 DNA: TGCAGCGTCGACAGGGCGGAAAACACCGGGGAGCTGTTTTTT
D gene: TRBD1; J gene: TRBJ2-2; clone size: many; V gene: TRBV7-6; CDR3 protein: CASSSRGQRHGGELFF; CDR3 DNA: TGTGCCAGCAGCTCCAGGGGGCAGCGGCATGGCGGGGAGCTGTTTTTT
D gene: TRBD1; J gene: TRBJ2-7; clone size: once; V gene: TRBV6-1; CDR3 protein: CTSSDPGQSGDEQYF; CDR3 DNA: TGTACCAGCAGTGACCCGGGACAGTCTGGGGACGAGCAGTACTTC
D gene: NA; J gene: TRBJ1-5; clone size: many; V gene: TRBV12-3/TRBV12-4; CDR3 protein: CASSLAGDQPQHF; CDR3 DNA: TGTGCCAGCAGTTTAGCCGGCGATCAGCCCCAGCATTTT
D gene: NA; J gene: TRBJ2-3; clone size: few; V gene: TRBV27; CDR3 protein: CASSEGGITDTQYF; CDR3 DNA: TGTGCCAGCAGCGAGGGGGGCATCACAGATACGCAGTATTTT
D gene: TRBD2; J gene: TRBJ2-7; clone size: NA; V gene: TRBV10-3; CDR3 protein: CAISTGTSRSSYEQYF; CDR3 DNA: TGTGCCATCAGTACCGGGACTAGCCGTTCTTCCTACGAGCAGTACTTC
D gene: NA; J gene: TRBJ2-5; clone size: NA; V gene: TRBV24-1; CDR3 protein: CATSDPEETQYF; CDR3 DNA: TGTGCCACCAGTGACCCCGAAGAGACCCAGTACTTC
D gene: TRBD2; J gene: TRBJ2-5; clone size: medium-sized; V gene: TRBV18; CDR3 protein: CASSPPAGLAQETQYF; CDR3 DNA: TGTGCCAGCTCACCACCGGCGGGACTAGCGCAAGAGACCCAGTACTTC
D gene: NA; J gene: TRBJ2-7; clone size: NA; V gene: TRBV24-1; CDR3 protein: CATSDLTYEQYF; CDR3 DNA: TGTGCCACCAGTGATTTGACTTACGAGCAGTACTTC
D gene: NA; J gene: TRBJ1-2; clone size: NA; V gene: TRBV2; CDR3 protein: CASSETQGYYGYTF; CDR3 DNA: TGTGCCAGCAGTGAAACTCAAGGTTACTATGGCTACACCTTC
D gene: TRBD2; J gene: TRBJ2-7; clone size: few; V gene: TRBV7-2; CDR3 protein: CASSYSSGGTYEQYF; CDR3 DNA: TGTGCCAGCAGCTATTCTAGCGGGGGAACCTACGAGCAGTACTTC
D gene: TRBD1; J gene: TRBJ2-6; clone size: NA; V gene: TRBV6-5; CDR3 protein: CASRTGTGGSGANVLTF; CDR3 DNA: TGTGCCAGCAGGACCGGGACAGGGGGTTCTGGGGCCAACGTCCTGACTTTC
D gene: NA; J gene: TRBJ1-1; clone size: NA; V gene: TRBV6-2/TRBV6-3; CDR3 protein: CAGGPGPYSEAFF; CDR3 DNA: TGTGCTGGGGGCCCCGGGCCTTACTCTGAAGCTTTCTTT
D gene: NA; J gene: TRBJ1-5; clone size: few; V gene: TRBV27; CDR3 protein: CASSLVRAGNQPQHF; CDR3 DNA: TGTGCCAGCAGTTTAGTGAGGGCAGGGAATCAGCCCCAGCATTTT
D gene: NA; J gene: TRBJ2-7; clone size: NA; V gene: TRBV7-8; CDR3 protein: CASSLEVGSVEQYF; CDR3 DNA: TGTGCCAGCAGCTTAGAGGTTGGGTCAGTTGAGCAGTACTTC
D gene: TRBD1; J gene: TRBJ1-1; clone size: NA; V gene: TRBV12-3/TRBV12-4; CDR3 protein: CASSFLGQGDTEAFF; CDR3 DNA: TGTGCCAGCAGTTTCCTGGGACAGGGAGACACTGAAGCTTTCTTT
D gene: NA; J gene: TRBJ1-1; clone size: NA; V gene: TRBV19; CDR3 protein: CASGDPEAFF; CDR3 DNA: TGTGCCAGTGGGGACCCTGAAGCTTTCTTT
D gene: NA; J gene: TRBJ2-7; clone size: few; V gene: TRBV7-6; CDR3 protein: CASSSSAVEQYF; CDR3 DNA: TGTGCCAGCAGCTCATCCGCAGTCGAGCAGTACTTC
D gene: NA; J gene: TRBJ2-3; clone size: many; V gene: TRBV7-2; CDR3 protein: CASSPVATSTDTQYF; CDR3 DNA: TGTGCCAGCAGCCCCGTAGCGACTAGCACAGATACGCAGTATTTT
D gene: TRBD1; J gene: TRBJ2-3; clone size: NA; V gene: TRBV7-2; CDR3 protein: CASSVLGQGEGRWQPQYF; CDR3 DNA: TGTGCCAGCAGCGTACTTGGACAGGGAGAGGGGCGCTGGCAGCCCCAGTATTTT
D gene: TRBD2; J gene: TRBJ2-1; clone size: few; V gene: TRBV12-3/TRBV12-4; CDR3 protein: CASGRGNYNEQFF; CDR3 DNA: TGTGCCAGCGGGCGGGGGAACTACAATGAGCAGTTCTTC
D gene: NA; J gene: TRBJ2-1; clone size: NA; V gene: TRBV29-1; CDR3 protein: CSADYYNEQFF; CDR3 DNA: TGCAGCGCGGACTATTACAATGAGCAGTTCTTC
D gene: NA; J gene: TRBJ2-7; clone size: NA; V gene: TRBV20-1; CDR3 protein: CSARGGQRSYEQYF; CDR3 DNA: TGCAGTGCTAGAGGTGGACAGAGGAGCTACGAGCAGTACTTC
D gene: NA; J gene: TRBJ2-7; clone size: few; V gene: TRBV10-3; CDR3 protein: CAISEYDYEQYF; CDR3 DNA: TGTGCCATCAGTGAGTACGACTACGAGCAGTACTTC
D gene: NA; J gene: TRBJ2-2; clone size: NA; V gene: TRBV29-1; CDR3 protein: CSVEHGPGELFF; CDR3 DNA: TGCAGCGTTGAGCACGGACCCGGGGAGCTGTTTTTT
D gene: NA; J gene: TRBJ2-7; clone size: many; V gene: TRBV7-8; CDR3 protein: CASSSDVSYEQYF; CDR3 DNA: TGTGCCAGCAGCTCCGACGTCTCCTACGAGCAGTACTTC
D gene: NA; J gene: TRBJ1-5; clone size: few; V gene: TRBV10-2; CDR3 protein: CASSEGISNQPQHF; CDR3 DNA: TGCGCCAGCAGTGAGGGGATTAGCAATCAGCCCCAGCATTTT
D gene: TRBD1; J gene: TRBJ1-5; clone size: NA; V gene: TRBV5-1; CDR3 protein: CASSPSPGTGFSNQPQHF; CDR3 DNA: TGCGCCAGCAGCCCTAGTCCCGGGACAGGGTTCAGCAATCAGCCCCAGCATTTT
D gene: TRBD1; J gene: TRBJ2-3; clone size: few; V gene: TRBV7-9; CDR3 protein: CASRRDSSRDTQYF; CDR3 DNA: TGTGCCAGCAGAAGGGACAGTAGTCGGGATACGCAGTATTTT
D gene: NA; J gene: TRBJ2-7; clone size: many; V gene: TRBV7-9; CDR3 protein: CASSLGSREQYF; CDR3 DNA: TGTGCCAGCAGCTTGGGAAGTCGAGAGCAGTACTTC
D gene: TRBD2; J gene: TRBJ2-7; clone size: NA; V gene: TRBV9; CDR3 protein: CASSVEPSGTYEQYF; CDR3 DNA: TGTGCCAGCAGCGTAGAGCCTAGCGGGACTTACGAGCAGTACTTC
D gene: NA; J gene: TRBJ1-2; clone size: NA; V gene: TRBV20-1; CDR3 protein: CSARGPNYGYTF; CDR3 DNA: TGCAGTGCTAGAGGGCCTAACTATGGCTACACCTTC
D gene: NA; J gene: TRBJ1-2; clone size: NA; V gene: TRBV20-1; CDR3 protein: CSARGPGSKDGYTF; CDR3 DNA: TGCAGTGCTAGAGGTCCAGGAAGTAAGGATGGCTACACCTTC
D gene: NA; J gene: TRBJ2-7; clone size: few; V gene: TRBV27; CDR3 protein: CASSLKNQEQYF; CDR3 DNA: TGTGCCAGCAGTTTAAAGAATCAGGAGCAGTACTTC
D gene: NA; J gene: TRBJ2-4; clone size: NA; V gene: TRBV7-3; CDR3 protein: CASSLGDSGKNIQYF; CDR3 DNA: TGTGCCAGCAGCTTAGGAGATTCTGGCAAAAACATTCAGTACTTC
D gene: NA; J gene: TRBJ1-5; clone size: many; V gene: TRBV4-2; CDR3 protein: CASSQDQGIQPQHF; CDR3 DNA: TGTGCCAGCAGCCAAGATCAGGGGATCCAGCCCCAGCATTTT
D gene: NA; J gene: TRBJ2-7; clone size: NA; V gene: TRBV10-2; CDR3 protein: CASRSRGEFPYEQYF; CDR3 DNA: TGCGCCAGCAGGAGCAGGGGGGAATTCCCCTACGAGCAGTACTTC
D gene: NA; J gene: TRBJ1-1; clone size: NA; V gene: TRBV20-1; CDR3 protein: CSARKGLNTEAFF; CDR3 DNA: TGCAGTGCTAGAAAGGGCCTGAACACTGAAGCTTTCTTT
D gene: NA; J gene: TRBJ1-5; clone size: NA; V gene: TRBV7-4; CDR3 protein: CASRRAVTINQPQHF; CDR3 DNA: TGTGCCAGCAGGCGTGCCGTAACTATAAATCAGCCCCAGCATTTT
D gene: NA; J gene: TRBJ2-7; clone size: few; V gene: TRBV29-1; CDR3 protein: CSVVDTYEQYF; CDR3 DNA: TGCAGCGTTGTGGACACCTACGAGCAGTACTTC
D gene: NA; J gene: TRBJ1-5; clone size: few; V gene: TRBV7-9; CDR3 protein: CASSATQGFNQPQHF; CDR3 DNA: TGTGCCAGCAGCGCAACCCAGGGATTCAATCAGCCCCAGCATTTT
D gene: NA; J gene: TRBJ2-7; clone size: NA; V gene: TRBV19; CDR3 protein: CATRTDSYEQYF; CDR3 DNA: TGTGCCACGAGGACGGACTCCTACGAGCAGTACTTC